This entry is about one TCR beta chain. The source of the sample is a study of shared clonotypes between healthy human individuals. Per germline, CDR1 SGDLS and CDR2 YYNGEE. CDR3 length: 16 amino acids. The V gene end was trimmed by 3 bases and the J gene end by 6 bases; junction bases not matched to a gene: 8. Libraries were prepared by immunoSEQ multiplex PCR; TCRdb keeps only in-frame clonotypes and omits some of them. The sample lists some 2 million clones, over 85% occurring once. Naive CD8 cells lacked CD45RO, underwent positive selection for CCR7 and left out terminally differentiated effector memory CD45RA+ cells.

V is TRBV9 and J is TRBJ1-4; 10 bases agree with TRBD1. This clonotype was obtained from a man between 18 and 29 years old in good health. The specimen was naive CD8+ T cells sorted from blood. The CDR3 DNA reads as TGTGCCAGCAGCGCATGGACAGGGGGGTCGGATGAAAAACTGTTTTTT. Translating it yields CASSAWTGGSDEKLFF.